The 19 T cell receptor beta chains below come from one sample, sequenced in a study of cytomegalovirus exposure and HLA in healthy donors. PCR employed 60 Vbeta and 13 Jbeta primers. The data were produced by immunoSEQ multiplex PCR, yet TCRdb's version contains in-frame clones alone and is incomplete. The sample shows about 170,000 clones, about 80% of them seen only once. Sequencing used PBMCs. These TCRs come from a female donor in good health and CMV-seronegative.

The chain recombines TRBV9 with TRBJ2-7, with 8 positions matching TRBD2. The CDR3 extends over 15 amino acids. The trim removed 2 bases at V and 7 bases at J, leaving 11 bases unmatched. The germline V gene has CDR1 SGDLS and CDR2 YYNGEE. The DNA for the CDR3 is TGTGCCAGCAGCGTCGGCGGGGGGAGGGTGGAAGAGCAGTACTTC. This codes for CASSVGGGRVEEQYF.

J is TRBJ2-1 and V is TRBV30; TRBD2 matches 8 bases. Germline V gene data show CDR1 as GTSNPN and CDR2 as SVGIG (reference sequence). The CDR3 contains 15 residues. V shed 2 bases and J 7 bases; nucleotides not matched to a gene: 10. CDR3 loop: CAWSIGTSLGNEQFF. In DNA form, the CDR3 reads TGTGCCTGGAGTATAGGGACTAGTCTTGGTAATGAGCAGTTCTTC.

The chain is built from TRBV30 and TRBJ1-4, with TRBD1 identical over 9 bases. Germline loops: CDR1 GTSNPN, CDR2 SVGIG (reference sequence). V shed 0 bases, J shed 0 bases, and the junction held 5 bases outside the gene matches. CDR3 length: 17 residues. CDR3 residues: CAWSVQGAPTTNEKLFF. The CDR3 nucleotides are TGTGCCTGGAGTGTACAGGGGGCGCCGACAACTAATGAAAAACTGTTTTTT.

This chain connects TRBV5-1 to TRBJ1-2; the D gene is possibly TRBD1 (5 bases). CDR1 and CDR2 from the germline V gene are SGHRS and YFSETQ. Trimming took off 4 bases at V and 4 bases at J, with 17 bases between the two ends. The CDR3 sequence is 15 residues long. CDR3 nucleotides: TGCGCCAGCAGCCCGTCGCCACAGGCGATCTATGGCTACACCTTC. Translated: CASSPSPQAIYGYTF. The variable domain in full, completed from reference TRBV5-1 and TRBJ1-2, reads KAGVTQTPRYLIKTRGQQVTLSCSPISGHRSVSWYQQTPGQGLQFLFEYFSETQRNKGNFPGRFSGRQFSNSRSEMNVSTLELGDSALYLCASSPSPQAIYGYTFGSGTRLTVV.

This chain joins TRBV28 and TRBJ2-3; no reliable D call. The CDR3 contains 15 residues. The V end was cut by 2 bases, the J end by 0 bases, with 9 bases between. The germline gives CDR1 MDHEN, CDR2 SYDVKM. This CDR3 is CASSLGLASTDTQYF. CDR3 in DNA: TGTGCCAGCAGTTTAGGTTTGGCAAGCACAGATACGCAGTATTTT.

In this sample, this clone turned up a few times. This chain joins TRBV7-7 and TRBJ2-1, with 9 positions matching TRBD2. The trim removed 0 bases at V and 9 bases at J, leaving 3 bases unmatched. CDR1 SSHAT and CDR2 FNYEAQ come from the germline V gene (reference sequence). There are 14 residues in the CDR3. The CDR3 sequence: CASSLAAGGGEQFF. The DNA of the CDR3 is TGTGCCAGCAGCTTAGCAGCGGGAGGTGGTGAGCAGTTCTTC.

This chain joins TRBV6-5 and TRBJ2-6; D is ambiguous. The CDR3 has 16 residues. The V gene lost 0 bases and the J gene lost 0 bases, with 6 bases spanning the gap. From germline, CDR1 is MNHEY and CDR2 SVGAGI. CDR3 bases: TGTGCCAGCAGTTACTCGAGAAGCTCTGGGGCCAACGTCCTGACTTTC. Translated: CASSYSRSSGANVLTF.

This rearrangement joins TRBV19 to TRBJ1-5, with 7 bases fitting TRBD1. The germline V gene has CDR1 LNHDA and CDR2 SQIVND (reference sequence). The trim removed 4 bases at V and 4 bases at J, leaving 13 bases unmatched. There are 17 residues in the CDR3. The CDR3, as DNA: TGTGCCAGTAGTACCGGGCGCAGGGGGACCCTAAATCAGCCCCAGCATTTT. It encodes CASSTGRRGTLNQPQHF.

This clone was seen a single time. The chain uses TRBV6-5 and TRBJ1-2; 9 positions agree with TRBD1. The V gene's germline CDR1 is MNHEY and CDR2 SVGAGI. The CDR3 length is 14 residues. The trim removed 5 bases at V and 8 bases at J, leaving 9 bases unmatched. Here the CDR3 reads CASSTGQGGRGYTF. DNA of the CDR3: TGTGCCAGCAGTACGGGACAGGGAGGTAGAGGCTACACCTTC.

The chain is built from TRBV5-1 and TRBJ2-7; D is perhaps TRBD1 (6 bases). The CDR3 contains 14 residues. Germline V CDR1 and CDR2: SGHRS, YFSETQ. Between the trimmed V and J ends, which lost 4 bases and 3 bases, there was a span of 14 bases. The DNA for the CDR3 is TGCGCCAGCAGCCCACAGGGCCCCTACTACGAGCAGTACTTC. Translating gives CASSPQGPYYEQYF.

This clone was detected only a few times. The chain has TRBV19 and TRBJ2-4; D possibly corresponds to TRBD2 (6 bases). Germline CDR1 and CDR2: LNHDA and SQIVND (reference sequence). Trimming took 1 base from V and 7 from J, leaving 14 bases between them. The CDR3 runs to 15 residues. The CDR3 bases are TGTGCCAGTAGTATAGCTTGGACGGGGGAGAACATTCAGTACTTC. This codes for CASSIAWTGENIQYF.

This clone came up a few times. V is TRBV29-1 and J is TRBJ2-2; D gene unclear. Germline V gene lookup returns CDR1 SQVTM and CDR2 ANQGSEA. Deletions cut 5 bases from V and 1 base from J, with 5 bases between. This CDR3 is built from 12 residues. In DNA form, the CDR3 reads TGCAGCGTTCTGCGGAACACCGGGGAGCTGTTTTTT. Protein: CSVLRNTGELFF.

The chain employs TRBV5-4 and TRBJ2-5, with a tentative D call TRBD1 (5 bases). V lost 0 bases and J 4 bases, leaving 13 bases between the germline ends. This CDR3 contains 15 residues. Germline assignment: CDR1 SGHNT and CDR2 YYREEE (reference sequence). The CDR3 DNA reads TGTGCCAGCAGCTTGGGTCACGGGCAGGGAGAGACCCAGTACTTC. Residues: CASSLGHGQGETQYF.

The J gene is TRBJ1-2, the V gene TRBV30; TRBD1 agrees at 8 bases. CDR1 GTSNPN and CDR2 SVGIG come from the germline V gene (reference sequence). This CDR3 is built from 12 residues. Trimming removed 5 bases from V and 8 bases from J; junction bases left unmatched: 7. The CDR3: CAWVTGDRGYTF. The DNA of the CDR3 is TGTGCCTGGGTGACAGGGGATAGGGGCTACACCTTC.

The V call is TRBV7-3, the J call TRBJ2-7; TRBD1 matches 10 bases. CDR1 and CDR2 (germline): SGHTA, FQGTGA. The trim removed 5 bases at V and 3 bases at J, leaving 7 bases unmatched. CDR3 length: 15 amino acids. The CDR3 reads CASSARQGASYEQYF. In nucleotides, the CDR3 is TGTGCCAGCAGCGCCCGACAGGGGGCTAGCTACGAGCAGTACTTC.

On this clone itself: Other DNA sequences of this sample code for an identical CDR3. V is TRBV5-1 and J is TRBJ2-5, with TRBD1 identical over 10 bases. The V gene end was trimmed by 3 bases and the J gene end by 5 bases; junction bases not matched to a gene: 4. From germline, CDR1 is SGHRS and CDR2 YFSETQ. CDR3 length equals 14 residues. CDR3 sequence reads: CASSSTGGAETQYF. CDR3 DNA: TGCGCCAGCAGCTCGACAGGGGGCGCGGAGACCCAGTACTTC. Variable domain in full (rest from reference TRBV5-1 and TRBJ2-5): KAGVTQTPRYLIKTRGQQVTLSCSPISGHRSVSWYQQTPGQGLQFLFEYFSETQRNKGNFPGRFSGRQFSNSRSEMNVSTLELGDSALYLCASSSTGGAETQYFGPGTRLLVL.

This clone was seen more than once but under ten times. The chain is built from TRBV12-5 and TRBJ1-1, with D possibly being TRBD1 (6 bases). The CDR3 has 12 residues. The germline V and J ends were trimmed by 4 bases and 10 bases, with 13 bases remaining between them. CDR1 and CDR2 from the germline V gene are LGHNT and FRNRAP. This chain's CDR3 is CASGSTTGLAFF. CDR3 sequence (DNA): TGTGCTAGTGGTTCCACGACAGGACTAGCTTTCTTT.

This chain joins TRBV14 and TRBJ1-4; D is ambiguous. The CDR3 is 13 residues long. Germline CDR1 and CDR2: SGHDN and FVKESK. The germline V and J ends were trimmed by 4 bases and 5 bases, with 8 bases remaining between them. This chain's CDR3 is CASSRTRNEKLFF. The CDR3 nucleotides are TGTGCCAGCAGCCGGACTAGAAATGAAAAACTGTTTTTT.

The V and J genes are TRBV5-4 and TRBJ1-1; 8 bases align to TRBD1. The V segment lost 4 bases and the J segment 1 base; nucleotides outside the gene matches: 6. This CDR3 comprises 15 residues. Germline V gene lookup returns CDR1 SGHNT and CDR2 YYREEE (reference sequence). CDR3 bases: TGTGCCAGCAGCCGGACCGGGACAGGGAACACTGAAGCTTTCTTT. It yields the protein CASSRTGTGNTEAFF.